These T cell receptor beta chains were read from a single sample in a study of cytomegalovirus exposure and HLA in healthy donors. Sequencing was performed with immunoSEQ multiplex PCR; in TCRdb, only in-frame clones are kept and a portion is missing. The data show 80,000 to 90,000 clones, with roughly 80% seen just once and around 2% held by the top ten. Material for sequencing was PBMCs. Receptors were obtained from a man in his forties or fifties in good health and CMV-seronegative. The CDR3 runs from the conserved cysteine through the conserved F or W. The D gene is left open where the match is weak. A clone size is listed for some rows: how often the clone was seen (once, few, many), or a class if it is expanded.

j_call | d_call | clone_size | v_call | cdr3_nt | cdr3_aa
TRBJ2-7 | NA | NA | TRBV6-5 | TGTGCCAGCAGTTACAGGGAGCAACCCTACGAGCAGTACTTC | CASSYREQPYEQYF
TRBJ2-1 | NA | NA | TRBV10-3 | TGTGCCATCAGGACGGGATCCTACAATGAGCAGTTCTTC | CAIRTGSYNEQFF
TRBJ1-1 | NA | NA | TRBV30 | TGTGCCTGGAACAGGGCCACTGAAGCTTTCTTT | CAWNRATEAFF
TRBJ1-1 | TRBD1 | NA | TRBV5-8 | TGTGCCAGCAGCTTACAGGGGGTCTGGGACGCTGAAGCTTTCTTT | CASSLQGVWDAEAFF
TRBJ2-3 | NA | NA | TRBV27 | TGTGCCAGCAGTCTAGAGGGGACAAGGGGGGATACGCAGTATTTT | CASSLEGTRGDTQYF
TRBJ1-2 | TRBD1 | NA | TRBV30 | TGTGCCTGGGGCGCTGGACAGGGTCAGGGCTATGGCTACACCTTC | CAWGAGQGQGYGYTF
TRBJ2-5 | NA | medium-sized | TRBV5-6 | TGTGCCAGCAGCTCCGCAGGGGCGGAGACCCAGTACTTC | CASSSAGAETQYF
TRBJ2-7 | TRBD1 | few | TRBV6-1 | TGTGCCAGCACTATTTCTACAGGGGGCCTCGAGCAGTACTTC | CASTISTGGLEQYF
TRBJ2-7 | NA | NA | TRBV5-1 | TGCGCCAGCAGCGGAGCCTACGAGCAGTACTTC | CASSGAYEQYF
TRBJ2-3 | NA | NA | TRBV4-1 | TGCGCCAGCAGCCAAGTAACGGGGGGCAGGGGAGATACGCAGTATTTT | CASSQVTGGRGDTQYF
TRBJ2-6 | TRBD1 | NA | TRBV6-4 | TGTGCCAGCAGTGAAACGCCTACAGGGGGCTCTGGGGCCAACGTCCTGACTTTC | CASSETPTGGSGANVLTF
TRBJ2-2 | TRBD2 | NA | TRBV15 | TGTGCCACCAGCAGTCTAGGGCGGGGGACCGGGGAGCTGTTTTTT | CATSSLGRGTGELFF
TRBJ1-5 | NA | NA | TRBV29-1 | TGCAGCGCAGCGACCGTTAGCAATCAGCCCCAGCATTTT | CSAATVSNQPQHF
TRBJ1-1 | TRBD1 | NA | TRBV5-1 | TGCGCCAGCAGCCGGGGACAGGGGAACACTGAAGCTTTCTTT | CASSRGQGNTEAFF
TRBJ2-2 | NA | NA | TRBV2 | TGTGCCAGCAGTGGCTCCGTGGGGGTACAGGGCGGGGAGCTGTTTTTT | CASSGSVGVQGGELFF
TRBJ2-2 | TRBD2 | NA | TRBV25-1 | TGTGCCAGCAGTGAATCGATCGGGGGGTCGAACACCGGGGAGCTGTTTTTT | CASSESIGGSNTGELFF
TRBJ1-1 | TRBD1 | NA | TRBV27 | TGTGCCAGCAGTTTAAGGGGGCTAAACACTGAAGCTTTCTTT | CASSLRGLNTEAFF
TRBJ1-1 | NA | NA | TRBV9 | TGTGCCAGCAGCGTAGAGGAACGGGACACTGAAGCTTTCTTT | CASSVEERDTEAFF
TRBJ2-3 | TRBD2 | NA | TRBV7-8 | TGTGCCAGCAGCTCCCAACTCGGCGGGGGGGGAGATACGCAGTATTTT | CASSSQLGGGGDTQYF
TRBJ1-2 | NA | NA | TRBV6-1 | TGTGCCAGCACTCAAGACAGAGAGACCTATGGCTACACCTTC | CASTQDRETYGYTF
TRBJ1-4 | NA | NA | TRBV4-1 | TGCGCCAGCAGCCAAGATCCCAATAGGGGCGTCGGCGAAAAACTGTTTTTT | CASSQDPNRGVGEKLFF
TRBJ1-1 | NA | NA | TRBV6-4 | TGTGCCAGCAGTGACTCGGGCAGCCCCACTGAAGCTTTCTTT | CASSDSGSPTEAFF
TRBJ2-7 | TRBD2 | NA | TRBV6-1 | TGTGCCAGCAGCCTTACTAGCGGGAGGACCTACGAGCAGTACTTC | CASSLTSGRTYEQYF
TRBJ1-1 | TRBD1 | NA | TRBV7-9 | TGTGCCAGCAGCCCTTGGGACAGTGAAGCTTTCTTT | CASSPWDSEAFF
TRBJ1-1 | NA | NA | TRBV27 | TGTGCCAGCAGTTTGTCGGCTAGGAACACTGAAGCTTTCTTT | CASSLSARNTEAFF
TRBJ1-1 | NA | NA | TRBV6-5 | TGTGCCAGCAGTTACTCAGGGGTGAACACTGAAGCTTTCTTT | CASSYSGVNTEAFF
TRBJ1-5 | NA | NA | TRBV14 | TGTGCCAGCAGCCAAGGGTCAGGAGGCGGCCAGCCCCAGCATTTT | CASSQGSGGGQPQHF
TRBJ2-7 | TRBD2 | NA | TRBV9 | TGTGCCAGCAGCGTAGAAGGGCTAGCGGGAGCCGAGCAGTACTTC | CASSVEGLAGAEQYF
TRBJ2-2 | NA | NA | TRBV28 | TGTGCCAGTCGACGGACTTTAACCGGGGAGCTGTTTTTT | CASRRTLTGELFF